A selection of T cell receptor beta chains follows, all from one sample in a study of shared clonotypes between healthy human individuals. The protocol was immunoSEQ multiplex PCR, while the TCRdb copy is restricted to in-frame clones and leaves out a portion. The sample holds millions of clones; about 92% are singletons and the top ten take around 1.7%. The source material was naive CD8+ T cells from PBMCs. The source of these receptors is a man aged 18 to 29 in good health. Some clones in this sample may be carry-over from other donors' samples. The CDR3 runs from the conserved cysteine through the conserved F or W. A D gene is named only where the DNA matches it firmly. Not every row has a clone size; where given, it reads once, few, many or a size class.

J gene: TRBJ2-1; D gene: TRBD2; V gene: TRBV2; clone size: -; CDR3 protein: CASSEAAGTSGRGSSYNEQFF; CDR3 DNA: TGTGCCAGCAGTGAAGCTGCCGGGACTAGCGGGAGGGGGAGCTCCTACAATGAGCAGTTCTTC
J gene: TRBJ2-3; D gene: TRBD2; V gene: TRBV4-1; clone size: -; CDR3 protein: CASSQGGTSGIVDTQYF; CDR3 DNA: TGCGCCAGCAGCCAAGGAGGGACTAGCGGGATTGTGGATACGCAGTATTTT
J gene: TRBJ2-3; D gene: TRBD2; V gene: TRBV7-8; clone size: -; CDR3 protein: CASSFRASGSGDTQYF; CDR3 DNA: TGTGCCAGCAGCTTTCGGGCTAGCGGGAGTGGAGATACGCAGTATTTT
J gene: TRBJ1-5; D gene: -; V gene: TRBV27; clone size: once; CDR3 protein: CASSFIPGSNQPQHF; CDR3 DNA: TGTGCCAGCAGTTTCATCCCGGGGAGCAATCAGCCCCAGCATTTT
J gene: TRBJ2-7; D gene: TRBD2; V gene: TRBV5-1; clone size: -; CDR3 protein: CASSFASGSYEQYF; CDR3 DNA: TGCGCCAGCAGCTTCGCTAGCGGGTCCTACGAGCAGTACTTC
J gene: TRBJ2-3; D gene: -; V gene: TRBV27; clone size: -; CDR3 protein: CASSLQQGELSTDTQYF; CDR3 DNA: TGTGCCAGCTCTCTCCAACAAGGGGAACTGAGCACAGATACGCAGTATTTT
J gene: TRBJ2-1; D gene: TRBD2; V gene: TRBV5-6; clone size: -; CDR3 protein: CASSLGLADEQFF; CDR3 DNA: TGTGCCAGCAGCTTGGGACTAGCTGACGAGCAGTTCTTC
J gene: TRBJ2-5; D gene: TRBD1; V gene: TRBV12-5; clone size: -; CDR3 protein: CASGLGTGTQYF; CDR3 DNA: TGTGCTAGTGGTTTGGGGACAGGGACCCAGTACTTC
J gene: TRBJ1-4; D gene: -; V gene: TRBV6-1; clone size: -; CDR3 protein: CASSLRTADAEKLFF; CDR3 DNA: TGTGCCAGCAGCCTCCGGACAGCGGACGCTGAAAAACTGTTTTTT
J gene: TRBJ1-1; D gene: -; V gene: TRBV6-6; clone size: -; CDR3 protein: CASLSHRYEAFF; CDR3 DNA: TGTGCCAGCCTTAGTCACAGGTATGAAGCTTTCTTT
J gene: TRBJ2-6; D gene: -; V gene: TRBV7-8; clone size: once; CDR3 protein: CASSLDFRAPFSSGANVLTF; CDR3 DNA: TGTGCCAGCAGCTTAGATTTTAGGGCCCCCTTCAGCTCTGGGGCCAACGTCCTGACTTTC
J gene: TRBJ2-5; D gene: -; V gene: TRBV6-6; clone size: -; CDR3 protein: CASSYSTNSLEETQYF; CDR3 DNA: TGTGCCAGCAGTTACTCGACCAACTCCCTGGAAGAGACCCAGTACTTC
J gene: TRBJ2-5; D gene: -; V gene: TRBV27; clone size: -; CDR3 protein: CASRRTEGGETQYF; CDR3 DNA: TGTGCCAGCAGACGGACAGAGGGGGGCGAGACCCAGTACTTC
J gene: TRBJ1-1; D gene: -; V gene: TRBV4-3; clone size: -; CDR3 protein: CASSHERAVGTEAFF; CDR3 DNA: TGCGCCAGCAGCCACGAACGGGCAGTCGGGACTGAAGCTTTCTTT
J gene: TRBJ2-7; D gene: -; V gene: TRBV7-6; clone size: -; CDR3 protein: CASSLRPNQNYEQYF; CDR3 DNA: TGTGCCAGCAGCTTAAGGCCAAACCAAAACTACGAGCAGTACTTC
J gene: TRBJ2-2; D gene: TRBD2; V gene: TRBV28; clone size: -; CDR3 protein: CASSGLAGATGELFF; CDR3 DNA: TGTGCCAGCTCCGGACTAGCGGGAGCGACCGGGGAGCTGTTTTTT
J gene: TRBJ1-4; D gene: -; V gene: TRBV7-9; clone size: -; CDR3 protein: CASSLERNEKLFF; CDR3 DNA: TGTGCCAGCAGCTTGGAACGGAATGAAAAACTGTTTTTT
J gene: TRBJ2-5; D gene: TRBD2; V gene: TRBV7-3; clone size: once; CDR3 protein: CASSPGLAGGPETQYF; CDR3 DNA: TGTGCCAGCAGCCCGGGACTAGCGGGAGGGCCGGAGACCCAGTACTTC
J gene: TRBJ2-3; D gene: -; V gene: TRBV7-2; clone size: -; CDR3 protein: CASSDAGITDTQYF; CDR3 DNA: TGTGCCAGCAGCGACGCAGGAATCACAGATACGCAGTATTTT
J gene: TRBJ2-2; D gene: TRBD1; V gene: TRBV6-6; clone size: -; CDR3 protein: CASSWDRGFTGELFF; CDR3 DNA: TGTGCCAGCAGTTGGGACAGGGGTTTCACCGGGGAGCTGTTTTTT
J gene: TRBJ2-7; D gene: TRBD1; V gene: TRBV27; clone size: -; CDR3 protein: CASTTGGHEQYF; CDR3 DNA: TGTGCCAGCACTACAGGGGGACACGAGCAGTACTTC
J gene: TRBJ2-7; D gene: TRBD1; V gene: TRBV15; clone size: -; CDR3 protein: CATSPLLVRAGGSGEQYF; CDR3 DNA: TGTGCCACCAGCCCCTTACTTGTCAGGGCAGGGGGAAGTGGAGAGCAGTACTTC
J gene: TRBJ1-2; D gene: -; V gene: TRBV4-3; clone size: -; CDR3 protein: CASSQEWAGSNYGYTF; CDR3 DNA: TGCGCCAGCAGCCAAGAGTGGGCAGGCTCTAACTATGGCTACACCTTC
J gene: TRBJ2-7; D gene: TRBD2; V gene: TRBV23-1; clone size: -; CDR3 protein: CASSLAGDSYEQYF; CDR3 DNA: TGCGCCAGCAGCCTAGCGGGAGACTCCTACGAGCAGTACTTC
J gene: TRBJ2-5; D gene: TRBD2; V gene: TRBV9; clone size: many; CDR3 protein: CASSFRDYLQETQYF; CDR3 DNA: TGTGCCAGCAGCTTCCGGGACTACCTTCAAGAGACCCAGTACTTC
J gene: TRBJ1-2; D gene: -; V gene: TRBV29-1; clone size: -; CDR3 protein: CSVGAGVGYTF; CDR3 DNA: TGCAGCGTTGGAGCCGGGGTCGGCTACACCTTC
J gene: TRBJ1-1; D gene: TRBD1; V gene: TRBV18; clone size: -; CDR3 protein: CASSRGNRGPTNTEAFF; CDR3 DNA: TGTGCCAGCTCACGGGGAAACAGGGGGCCTACGAACACTGAAGCTTTCTTT
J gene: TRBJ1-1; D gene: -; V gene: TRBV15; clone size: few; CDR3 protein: CATSRGRGTEAFF; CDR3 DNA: TGTGCCACCAGCAGAGGGCGCGGAACTGAAGCTTTCTTT
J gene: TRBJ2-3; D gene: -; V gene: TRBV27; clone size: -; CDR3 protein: CASAFWSATDTQYF; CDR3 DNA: TGTGCCAGCGCCTTTTGGTCTGCCACAGATACGCAGTATTTT
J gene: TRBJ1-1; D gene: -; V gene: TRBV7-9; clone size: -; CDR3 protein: CASSSTQSWGTEAFF; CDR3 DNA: TGTGCCAGCAGCTCTACGCAGAGCTGGGGCACTGAAGCTTTCTTT
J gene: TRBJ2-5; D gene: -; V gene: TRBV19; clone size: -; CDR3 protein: CASSSSRDLEETQYF; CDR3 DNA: TGTGCCAGTAGTTCAAGCCGGGACCTTGAAGAGACCCAGTACTTC
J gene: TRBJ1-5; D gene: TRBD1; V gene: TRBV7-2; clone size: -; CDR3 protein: CASSLAWAGGINQPQHF; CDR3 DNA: TGTGCCAGCAGCTTAGCGTGGGCAGGGGGTATCAATCAGCCCCAGCATTTT
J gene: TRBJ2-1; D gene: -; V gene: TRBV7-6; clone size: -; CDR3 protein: CASSLEGPYWVHEQFF; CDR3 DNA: TGTGCCAGCAGCTTAGAAGGGCCCTACTGGGTTCATGAGCAGTTCTTC
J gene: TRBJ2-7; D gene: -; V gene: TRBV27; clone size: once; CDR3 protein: CASSPQTTGSSYEQYF; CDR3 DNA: TGTGCCAGCAGTCCGCAAACGACAGGCAGCTCCTACGAGCAGTACTTC
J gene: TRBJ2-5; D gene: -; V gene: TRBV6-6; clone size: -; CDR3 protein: CASSSQRGQETQYF; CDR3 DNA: TGTGCCAGCAGTTCTCAAAGGGGGCAAGAGACCCAGTACTTC
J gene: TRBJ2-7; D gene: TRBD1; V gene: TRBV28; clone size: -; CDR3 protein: CASSLVRTGEWYEQYF; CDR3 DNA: TGTGCCAGCAGTTTAGTACGTACAGGGGAATGGTACGAGCAGTACTTC
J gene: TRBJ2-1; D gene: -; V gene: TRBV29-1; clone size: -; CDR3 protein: CSVELYNEQFF; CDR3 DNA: TGCAGCGTTGAGCTGTACAATGAGCAGTTCTTC
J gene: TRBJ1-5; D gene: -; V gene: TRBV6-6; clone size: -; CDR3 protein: CASSAGGAYQPQHF; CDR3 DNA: TGTGCCAGCAGTGCGGGGGGCGCTTATCAGCCCCAGCATTTT
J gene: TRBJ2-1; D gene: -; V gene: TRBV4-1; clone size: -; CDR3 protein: CASSQLGWGNEQFF; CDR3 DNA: TGCGCCAGCAGCCAACTGGGGTGGGGCAATGAGCAGTTCTTC
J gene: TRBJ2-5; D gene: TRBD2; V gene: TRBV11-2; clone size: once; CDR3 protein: CASSSLPLSGRVKTQYF; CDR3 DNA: TGTGCCAGCAGCTCCCTACCCTTGAGCGGGAGAGTGAAGACCCAGTACTTC